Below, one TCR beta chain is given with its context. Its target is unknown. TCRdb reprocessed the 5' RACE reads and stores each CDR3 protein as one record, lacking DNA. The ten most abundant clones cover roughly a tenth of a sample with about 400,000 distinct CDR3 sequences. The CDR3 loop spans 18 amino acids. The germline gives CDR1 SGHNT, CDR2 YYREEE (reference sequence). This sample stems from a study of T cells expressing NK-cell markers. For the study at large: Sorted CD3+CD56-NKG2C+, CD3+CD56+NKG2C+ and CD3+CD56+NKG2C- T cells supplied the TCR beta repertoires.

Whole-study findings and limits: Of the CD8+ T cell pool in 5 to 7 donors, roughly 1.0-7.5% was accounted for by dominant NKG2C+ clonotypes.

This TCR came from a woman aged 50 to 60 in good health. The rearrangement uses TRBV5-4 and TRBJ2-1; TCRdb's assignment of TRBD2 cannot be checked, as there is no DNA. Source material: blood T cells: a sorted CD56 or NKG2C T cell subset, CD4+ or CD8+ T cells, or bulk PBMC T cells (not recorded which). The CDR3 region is CASSSGTSGRVFYNEQFF.